One T cell receptor beta chain is described in this entry. What it binds is unknown. Per the germline V gene, CDR1 is SGDLS and CDR2 is YYNGEE. This CDR3 has 17 residues. Deletions cut 0 bases from V and 0 bases from J, with 13 bases between. The data are from a study of cytomegalovirus exposure and HLA in healthy donors. Study information: An earlier analysis identified 120 million or so unique TCR beta sequences in about 190 million T cells. Study-wide findings and caveats: Later analysis demonstrated an association between a missense DCLRE1C variant and TCR beta V- and J-gene trimming. According to a later analysis, donors in an Asian-associated ancestry cluster reportedly had fewer N-insertions than the roughly 670-donor mean. Immune exposure information available was restricted to CMV serostatus.

The PCR ran on 60 Vbeta and 13 Jbeta primers. This table comes from immunoSEQ multiplex PCR, and its TCRdb copy is limited to in-frame clones, with some not included. This sample yields fewer than 350,000 clones, of which about 90% are seen a single time; roughly 2.3% belongs to the top ten. The specimen sequenced was PBMCs. The gene calls are TRBV9 and TRBJ1-5, with D perhaps matching TRBD1 (6 bases). The receptor comes from a woman in her late teens or twenties in good health and CMV-seronegative. The CDR3 DNA is TGTGCCAGCAGCGTAGAGAGGCAGGGGAATAGCAATCAGCCCCAGCATTTT. Its protein product is CASSVERQGNSNQPQHF.